A single sample gave rise to the 23 T cell receptor beta chains below, sequenced in a study of blood T cell repertoires in COVID-19. Profiling relied on immunoSEQ multiplex PCR, and the TCRdb table lists in-frame clones only, not all of them. The repertoire includes approximately 65,000 clones, approximately 93% of them detected once, and approximately 2.6% sits in the top ten. Sequenced input: peripheral blood. These TCRs come from a man aged 70-80 years with active COVID-19.

The chain uses TRBV4-1 and TRBJ1-1; D is unclear. The CDR3 is 15 amino acids. Trimming cost V 4 bases and J 5 bases, with 17 bases left between them. Germline CDR1 and CDR2: MGHRA and YSYEKL. The CDR3 DNA reads TGCGCCAGCAGCCCGTCTTCCACTTCGAGAACTGAAGCTTTCTTT. Its protein product is CASSPSSTSRTEAFF.

This chain uses TRBV6-2 or TRBV6-3 with TRBJ2-4, with D perhaps TRBD1 (6 bases). Germline CDR1 and CDR2: MNHEY and SVGEGT. V lost 5 bases and J 14 bases, leaving 16 bases between the germline ends. The CDR3 extends over 12 amino acids. CDR3 bases: TGTGCCAGCAGTAATACACAGGGTTGGAAGTACTTC. This gives the protein CASSNTQGWKYF.

This clone was detected once. The rearrangement joins TRBV5-1 to TRBJ2-7, with 11 positions matching TRBD2. Germline trimming cut 3 bases from V and 0 bases from J; bases unmatched to any gene: 5. The CDR3 runs 16 residues. Looked up from germline, CDR1 is SGHRS and CDR2 is YFSETQ. CDR3 amino acids: CASSWGGLADSYEQYF. CDR3 nucleotides: TGCGCCAGCAGCTGGGGGGGACTAGCGGACTCCTACGAGCAGTACTTC.

A note on this clone: The junction does not match germline at one end; this may be a read error. This chain uses TRBV7-2 with TRBJ2-3; 9 bases agree with TRBD2. Per the germline V gene, CDR1 is SGHTA and CDR2 is FQGNSA. This CDR3 is built from 19 residues. This CDR3 is CASSLVPPAGLALTNTQYF. CDR3 nucleotide sequence: TGTGCCAGCAGCTTAGTCCCACCTGCGGGACTAGCACTCACGAATACGCAGTACTTT.

This chain uses TRBV5-5 with TRBJ1-2; 7 bases match TRBD1. The CDR3 spans 13 residues. J lost 4 bases, V lost 4 bases, and 4 bases had no gene match. Germline values: CDR1 SGHKS, CDR2 YYEKEE (reference sequence). The CDR3 DNA is TGTGCCAGCAGCACGGGACAGATCTATGGCTACACCTTC. Its translation is CASSTGQIYGYTF. The full variable domain, completed using reference TRBV5-5 and TRBJ1-2, is DAGVTQSPTHLIKTRGQQVTLRCSPISGHKSVSWYQQVLGQGPQFIFQYYEKEERGRGNFPDRFSARQFPNYSSELNVNALLLGDSALYLCASSTGQIYGYTFGSGTRLTVV.

The chain uses TRBV19 and TRBJ1-2; no clear D. The CDR3 contains 15 residues. V lost 6 bases and J 2 bases, leaving 16 bases between the germline ends. Germline-derived CDR1 and CDR2 are LNHDA and SQIVND (reference sequence). In DNA form, the CDR3 reads TGTGCCAGTAGGTCTCAATCAGGAGGGAACTATGGCTACACCTTC. It yields the protein CASRSQSGGNYGYTF.

This sequence joins TRBV14 and TRBJ2-1; 10 bases agree with TRBD2. Trimming took 3 bases from V and 0 from J; bases not matched to a gene: 5. CDR1 SGHDN and CDR2 FVKESK come from the germline V gene. The length of the CDR3 is 17 residues. This chain's CDR3 is CASSHLSSGGSYNEQFF. The CDR3 DNA follows: TGTGCCAGCAGCCATCTGTCTAGCGGGGGCTCCTACAATGAGCAGTTCTTC.

The J gene is TRBJ2-7, the V gene TRBV2; TRBD1 might be the D (5 bases). This CDR3 comprises 13 residues. Germline V lookup: CDR1 SNHLY, CDR2 FYNNEI. V was shortened by 4 bases and J by 3 bases, with 10 bases between the two germline ends. For the CDR3, the DNA is TGTGCCAGCAGTGGACAGACATTCTACGAGCAGTACGTC. Amino acid sequence: CASSGQTFYEQYV.

This clone was seen just once. The gene calls are TRBV15 and TRBJ2-7; 10 bases line up with TRBD1. Germline values: CDR1 LNHNV, CDR2 YYDKDF (reference sequence). This CDR3 region has 15 residues. The ends lost 0 bases at V and 4 bases at J; junction bases unmatched: 3. CDR3 loop: CATSRERQGAYEQYV. CDR3 coding DNA: TGTGCCACCAGCAGAGAGCGACAGGGGGCATACGAGCAGTACGTC.

In its sample, this clone was seen a few times. The rearrangement uses TRBV6-5 and TRBJ1-5; TRBD1 matches 7 bases. The trim removed 8 bases at V and 6 bases at J, leaving 10 bases unmatched. This CDR3 is built from 14 residues. Germline V gene sequence: CDR1 MNHEY, CDR2 SVGAGI. The CDR3 spells CASSGSGGGQPQHF. DNA for the CDR3: TGTGCCAGCTCCGGATCAGGGGGTGGTCAGCCCCAGCATTTT.

The rearrangement joins TRBV9 to TRBJ2-5; TRBD2 is a possible D gene (6 bases). V lost 2 bases to trimming and J lost 8 bases, with 19 bases between them. This CDR3 comprises 15 residues. Per the germline V gene, CDR1 is SGDLS and CDR2 is YYNGEE. The CDR3 sequence is CASSVRGSGEITQYF. The CDR3 DNA reads TGTGCCAGCAGCGTTCGAGGTAGCGGTGAGATAACCCAGTACTTC.

This clone has only a few counts. V gene TRBV6-6 combines with J gene TRBJ2-2, with TRBD1 matching over 8 bases. The CDR3 length is 15 residues. Germline V gene data show CDR1 as MNHNY and CDR2 as SVGAGI (reference sequence). Losses at the gene ends were 6 bases for V and 3 bases for J; bases not matched to a gene: 6. The CDR3 is CASSPGGGDTGELFF. The DNA for the CDR3 is TGTGCCAGCAGCCCAGGGGGCGGCGACACCGGGGAGCTGTTTTTT.

This clone showed up just once. The V and J genes are TRBV5-4 and TRBJ2-7, with a weak D call TRBD1 (7 bases). Germline CDR1 is SGHNT and CDR2 is YYREEE (reference sequence). Trimming pared 4 bases from V and 2 bases from J, leaving 13 bases between. The CDR3 length is 14 residues. The DNA for the CDR3 is TGTGCCAGCAGCATGCGGGACAGAACCTACGAGCAGTACTTC. Its protein is CASSMRDRTYEQYF.

J is TRBJ2-5 and V is TRBV29-1; no clear D. Trimming stripped 8 bases from V and 4 bases from J, with 20 bases between. This CDR3 region has 14 residues. The germline CDR1 and CDR2 sequences are SQVTM and ANQGSEA. The CDR3 DNA follows: TGCAGCTCCCGAGGCCGGCTCCTAATAGAGACCCAGTACTTC. Translated, it gives CSSRGRLLIETQYF. Supplemented by reference TRBV29-1 and TRBJ2-5, the full variable domain reads SAVISQKPSRDICQRGTSLTIQCQVDSQVTMMFWYRQQPGQSLTLIATANQGSEATYESGFVIDKFPISRPNLTFSTLTVSNMSPEDSSIYLCSSRGRLLIETQYFGPGTRLLVL.

This chain joins TRBV7-8 and TRBJ2-3; D is perhaps TRBD2 (5 bases). The CDR3 extends over 15 amino acids. Looked up from germline, CDR1 is SGHVS and CDR2 is FQNEAQ. Trimming stripped 0 bases from V and 6 bases from J, with 13 bases between. CDR3 nucleotide sequence: TGTGCCAGCAGCTTAGCCGGGATAGTCACGGATACGCAGTATTTT. Its translation: CASSLAGIVTDTQYF.

The rearrangement joins TRBV7-3 to TRBJ2-3; possibly TRBD1 for D (5 bases). V lost 1 base and J 4 bases, leaving 9 bases between the germline ends. The germline CDR1 and CDR2 sequences are SGHTA and FQGTGA. The CDR3 sequence is 14 residues long. The CDR3 DNA reads as TGTGCCAGCAGCTTAAATCAGGGTCCAGATACGCAGTATTTT. It codes for CASSLNQGPDTQYF.

This rearrangement joins TRBV11-1 to TRBJ1-2; unclear D gene. This CDR3 spans 14 amino acids. Trimming pared 1 base from V and 1 base from J, leaving 7 bases between. Germline V gene lookup returns CDR1 SGHAT and CDR2 FQDESV (reference sequence). CDR3 nucleotide sequence: TGTGCCAGCAGCTTAGTCTCGGTTAACTATGGCTACACCTTC. This translates into CASSLVSVNYGYTF. Looking up the rest from reference TRBV11-1 and TRBJ1-2 gives the full variable domain: EAEVAQSPRYKITEKSQAVAFWCDPISGHATLYWYRQILGQGPELLVQFQDESVVDDSQLPKDRFSAERLKGVDSTLKIQPAELGDSAMYLCASSLVSVNYGYTFGSGTRLTVV.

V gene TRBV29-1 combines with J gene TRBJ2-1; a weak D match, TRBD1 (5 bases). This CDR3 contains 19 residues. CDR1 is SQVTM, CDR2 ANQGSEA, per germline. Trimming stripped 3 bases from V and 0 bases from J, with 24 bases between. This CDR3 is CSVDRATELPYRSYNEQFF. CDR3 DNA: TGCAGCGTTGATCGCGCGACAGAACTACCGTACCGCTCCTACAATGAGCAGTTCTTC.

The chain is built from TRBV7-2 and TRBJ2-2; D is possibly TRBD2 (6 bases). Looked up from germline, CDR1 is SGHTA and CDR2 is FQGNSA. V was pared by 3 bases and J by 4 bases, with 9 bases between. CDR3 length: 14 amino acids. The CDR3 spells CASSFQGLTGELFF. The CDR3 region has the DNA TGTGCCAGCAGCTTTCAGGGACTCACCGGGGAGCTGTTTTTT.

The chain uses TRBV10-3 and TRBJ2-1, with 8 positions matching TRBD1. This CDR3 has 15 residues. From germline, CDR1 is ENHRY and CDR2 SYGVKD. The trim removed 6 bases at V and 5 bases at J, leaving 9 bases unmatched. CDR3 loop: CAISSGQGWNNEQFF. The CDR3 bases are TGTGCCATCAGCTCAGGACAGGGATGGAACAATGAGCAGTTCTTC.

This clone is a singleton in its sample. This sequence joins TRBV4-1 and TRBJ2-3; 8 bases agree with TRBD1. The germline V gene has CDR1 MGHRA and CDR2 YSYEKL. The CDR3 contains 13 residues. Trimming at V came to 7 bases and at J to 4 bases, leaving 4 bases not matched to a gene. The CDR3 protein is CASTTTGADTQYF. The CDR3 DNA sequence: TGCGCCAGCACCACGACAGGGGCAGATACGCAGTATTTT.

This clone showed up just once. V is TRBV5-1 and J is TRBJ2-1; 8 bases agree with TRBD2. Germline V gives CDR1 SGHRS, CDR2 YFSETQ. V lost 4 bases and J lost 5; bases outside the gene matches: 8. CDR3 size: 15 residues. CDR3 sequence (DNA): TGCGCCAGCAGCCCCGGACTAGCATTACACAATGAGCAGTTCTTC. Translation: CASSPGLALHNEQFF.

The rearrangement joins TRBV7-2 to TRBJ2-5; a weak D match, TRBD2 (5 bases). Germline assignment: CDR1 SGHTA and CDR2 FQGNSA. The V gene lost 1 base and the J gene lost 7 bases, with 16 bases spanning the gap. The CDR3 length is 15 residues. CDR3 in amino acids: CASSLEYTARGTQYF. CDR3 in DNA: TGTGCCAGCAGCTTAGAGTATACTGCTCGGGGGACCCAGTACTTC.